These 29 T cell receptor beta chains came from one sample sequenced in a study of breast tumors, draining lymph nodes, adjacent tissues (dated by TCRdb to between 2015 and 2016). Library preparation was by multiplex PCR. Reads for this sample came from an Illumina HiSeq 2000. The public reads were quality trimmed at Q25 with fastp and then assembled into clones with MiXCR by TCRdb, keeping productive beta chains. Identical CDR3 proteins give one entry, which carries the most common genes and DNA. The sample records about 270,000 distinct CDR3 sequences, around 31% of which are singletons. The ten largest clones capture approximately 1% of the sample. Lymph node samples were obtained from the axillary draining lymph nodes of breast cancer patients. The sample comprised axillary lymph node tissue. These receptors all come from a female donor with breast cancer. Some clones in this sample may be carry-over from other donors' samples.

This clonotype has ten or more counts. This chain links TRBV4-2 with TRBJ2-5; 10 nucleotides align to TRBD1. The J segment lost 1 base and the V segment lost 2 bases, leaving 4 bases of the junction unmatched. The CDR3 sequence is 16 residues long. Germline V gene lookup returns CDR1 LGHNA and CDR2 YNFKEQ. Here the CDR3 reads CASSQLTGGRQETQYF. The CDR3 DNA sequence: TGTGCCAGCAGCCAATTGACAGGGGGCCGCCAAGAGACCCAGTACTTC.

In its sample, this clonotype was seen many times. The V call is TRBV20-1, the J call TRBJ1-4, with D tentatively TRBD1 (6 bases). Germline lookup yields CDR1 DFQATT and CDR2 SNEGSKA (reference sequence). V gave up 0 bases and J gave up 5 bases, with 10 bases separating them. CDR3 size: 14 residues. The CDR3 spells CSARDPDRNEKLFF. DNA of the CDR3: TGCAGTGCTAGAGACCCGGACAGAAATGAAAAACTGTTTTTT.

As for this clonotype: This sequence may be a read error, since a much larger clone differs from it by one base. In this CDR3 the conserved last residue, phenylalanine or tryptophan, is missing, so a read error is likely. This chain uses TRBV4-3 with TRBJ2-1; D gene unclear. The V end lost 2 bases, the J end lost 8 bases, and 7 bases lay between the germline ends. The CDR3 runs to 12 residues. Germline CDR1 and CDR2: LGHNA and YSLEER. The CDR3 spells CASSQSLDEQFL. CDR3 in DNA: TGCGCCAGCAGCCAATCACTCGATGAGCAGTTCCTC.

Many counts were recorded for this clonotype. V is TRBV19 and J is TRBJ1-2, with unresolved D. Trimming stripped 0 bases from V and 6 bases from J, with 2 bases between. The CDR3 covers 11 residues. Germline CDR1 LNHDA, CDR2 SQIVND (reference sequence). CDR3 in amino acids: CASSIENGYTF. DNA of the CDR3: TGTGCCAGTAGTATAGAGAATGGCTACACCTTC.

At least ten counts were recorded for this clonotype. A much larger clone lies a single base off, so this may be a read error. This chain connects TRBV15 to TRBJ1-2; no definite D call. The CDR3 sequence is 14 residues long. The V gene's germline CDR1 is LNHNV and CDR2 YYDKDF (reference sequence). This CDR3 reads CATSGDWFNYGYTF. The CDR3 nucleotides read TGTGCCACCAGCGGAGATTGGTTCAACTATGGCTACACCTTC.

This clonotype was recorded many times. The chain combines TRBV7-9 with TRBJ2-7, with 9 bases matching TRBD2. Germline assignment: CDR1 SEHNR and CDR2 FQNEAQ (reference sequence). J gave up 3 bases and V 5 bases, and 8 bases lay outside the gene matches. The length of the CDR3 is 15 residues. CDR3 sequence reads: CASSQTSGVLYEQYF. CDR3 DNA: TGTGCCAGCAGCCAGACTAGCGGAGTACTCTACGAGCAGTACTTC.

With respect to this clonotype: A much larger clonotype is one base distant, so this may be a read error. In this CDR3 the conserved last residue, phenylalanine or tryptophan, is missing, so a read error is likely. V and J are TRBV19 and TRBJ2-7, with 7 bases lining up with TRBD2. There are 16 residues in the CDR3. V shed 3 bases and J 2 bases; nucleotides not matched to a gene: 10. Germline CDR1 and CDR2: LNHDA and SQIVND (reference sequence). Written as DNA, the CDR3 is TGTGCCAGTAGTATTCGGGGCGGACTAGGTACCTACGAGCAGTACTCC. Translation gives CASSIRGGLGTYEQYS.

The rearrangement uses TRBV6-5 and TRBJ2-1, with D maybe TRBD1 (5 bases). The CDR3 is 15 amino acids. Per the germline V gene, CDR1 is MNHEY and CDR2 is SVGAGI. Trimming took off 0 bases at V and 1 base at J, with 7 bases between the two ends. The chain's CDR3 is CASSYSGPSYNEQFF. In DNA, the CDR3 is TGTGCCAGCAGTTACTCGGGGCCTTCCTACAATGAGCAGTTCTTC.

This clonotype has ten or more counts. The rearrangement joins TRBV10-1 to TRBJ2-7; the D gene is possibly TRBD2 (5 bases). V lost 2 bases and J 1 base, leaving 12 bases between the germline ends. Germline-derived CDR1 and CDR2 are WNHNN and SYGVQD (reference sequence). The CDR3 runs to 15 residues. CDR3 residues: CASSEGPRGSYEQYF. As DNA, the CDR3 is TGCGCCAGCAGTGAGGGACCTCGGGGATCCTACGAGCAGTACTTC.

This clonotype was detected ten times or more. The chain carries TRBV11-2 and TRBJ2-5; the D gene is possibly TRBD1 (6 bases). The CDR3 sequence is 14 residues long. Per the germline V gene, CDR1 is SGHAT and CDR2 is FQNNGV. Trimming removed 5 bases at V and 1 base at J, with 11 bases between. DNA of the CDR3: TGTGCCAGCAGCACTCGGACAGCCCAAGAGACCCAGTACTTC. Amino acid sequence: CASSTRTAQETQYF.

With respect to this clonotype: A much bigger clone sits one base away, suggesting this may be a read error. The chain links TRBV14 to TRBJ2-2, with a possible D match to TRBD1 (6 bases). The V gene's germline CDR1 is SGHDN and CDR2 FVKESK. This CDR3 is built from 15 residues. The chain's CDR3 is CASGGQRVNTGELLF. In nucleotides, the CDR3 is TGTGCCAGCGGAGGACAGCGAGTGAACACCGGGGAGCTGCTTTTT.

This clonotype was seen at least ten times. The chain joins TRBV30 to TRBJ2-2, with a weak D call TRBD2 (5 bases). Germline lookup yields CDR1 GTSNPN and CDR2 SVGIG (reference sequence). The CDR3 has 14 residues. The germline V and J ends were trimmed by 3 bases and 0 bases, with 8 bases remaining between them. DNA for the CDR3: TGTGCCTGGAGGCGGGTCGCGAACACCGGGGAGCTGTTTTTT. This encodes CAWRRVANTGELFF.

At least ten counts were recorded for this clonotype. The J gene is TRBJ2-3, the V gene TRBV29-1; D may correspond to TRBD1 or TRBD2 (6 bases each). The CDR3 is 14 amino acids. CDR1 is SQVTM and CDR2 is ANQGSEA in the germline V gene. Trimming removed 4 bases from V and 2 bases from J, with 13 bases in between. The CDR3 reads CSVVGGQYTDTQYF. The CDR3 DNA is TGCAGCGTTGTGGGGGGACAATACACAGATACGCAGTATTTT.

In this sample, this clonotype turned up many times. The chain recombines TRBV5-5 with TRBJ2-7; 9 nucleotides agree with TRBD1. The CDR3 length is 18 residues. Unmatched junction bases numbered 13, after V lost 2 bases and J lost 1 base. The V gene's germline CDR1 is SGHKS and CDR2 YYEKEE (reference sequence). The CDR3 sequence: CASSFTGGARIRSYEQYF. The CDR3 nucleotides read TGTGCCAGCAGCTTCACAGGGGGCGCGAGGATTAGGTCCTACGAGCAGTACTTC.

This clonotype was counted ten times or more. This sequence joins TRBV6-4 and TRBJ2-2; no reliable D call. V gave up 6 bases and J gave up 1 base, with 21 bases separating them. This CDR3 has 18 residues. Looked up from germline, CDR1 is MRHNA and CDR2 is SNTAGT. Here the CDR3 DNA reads TGTGCCAGCAGCGAGGACCGCGCGGCTCTGGTGAACACCGGGGAGCTGTTTTTT. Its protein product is CASSEDRAALVNTGELFF.

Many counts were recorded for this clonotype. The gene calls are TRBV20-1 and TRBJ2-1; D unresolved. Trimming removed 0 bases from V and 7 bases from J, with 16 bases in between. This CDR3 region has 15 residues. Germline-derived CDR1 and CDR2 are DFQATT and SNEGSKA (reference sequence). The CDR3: CSARETPGQINEQFF. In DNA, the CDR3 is TGCAGTGCTAGAGAGACTCCCGGGCAAATTAATGAGCAGTTCTTC.

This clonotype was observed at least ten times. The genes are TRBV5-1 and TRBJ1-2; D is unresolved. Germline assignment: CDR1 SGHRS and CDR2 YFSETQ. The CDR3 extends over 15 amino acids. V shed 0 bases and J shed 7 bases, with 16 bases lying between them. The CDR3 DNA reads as TGCGCCAGCAGCTTGGCCGAAGAAGGGAGGTCTGGCTACACCTTC. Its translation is CASSLAEEGRSGYTF.

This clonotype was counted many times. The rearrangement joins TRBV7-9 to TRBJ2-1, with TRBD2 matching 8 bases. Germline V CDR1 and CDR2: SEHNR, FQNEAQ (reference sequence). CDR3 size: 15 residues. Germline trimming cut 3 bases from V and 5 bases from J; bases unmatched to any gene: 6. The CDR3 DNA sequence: TGTGCCAGCAGCTTCCCGGGACTAGGGGACAATGAGCAGTTCTTC. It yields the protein CASSFPGLGDNEQFF.

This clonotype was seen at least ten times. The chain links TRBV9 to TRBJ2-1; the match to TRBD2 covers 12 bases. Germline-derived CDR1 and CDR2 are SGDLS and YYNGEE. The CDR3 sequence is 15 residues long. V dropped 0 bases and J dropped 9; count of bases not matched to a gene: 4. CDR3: CASSVVTSGSAEQFF. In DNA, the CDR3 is TGTGCCAGCAGCGTAGTGACTAGCGGGAGCGCTGAGCAGTTCTTC.

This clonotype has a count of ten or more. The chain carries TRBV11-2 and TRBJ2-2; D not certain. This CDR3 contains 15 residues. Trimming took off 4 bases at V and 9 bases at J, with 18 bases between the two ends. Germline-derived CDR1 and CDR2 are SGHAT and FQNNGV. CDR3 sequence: CASSSGLVGLRELFF. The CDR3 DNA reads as TGTGCCAGCAGCTCGGGTTTAGTCGGTCTCAGGGAGCTGTTTTTT.

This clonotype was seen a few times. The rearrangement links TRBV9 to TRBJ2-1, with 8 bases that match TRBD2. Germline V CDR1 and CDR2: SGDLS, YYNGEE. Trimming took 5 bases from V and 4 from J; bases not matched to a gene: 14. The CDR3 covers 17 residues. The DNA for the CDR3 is TGTGCCAGCAGTCTCTTAACTAGCGGAGGGCATTACAATGAGCAGTTCTTC. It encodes CASSLLTSGGHYNEQFF.

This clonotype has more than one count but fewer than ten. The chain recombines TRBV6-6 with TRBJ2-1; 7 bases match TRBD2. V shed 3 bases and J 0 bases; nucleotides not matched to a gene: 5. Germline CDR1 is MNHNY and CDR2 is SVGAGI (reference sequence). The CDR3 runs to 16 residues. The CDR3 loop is CASSYRGRGSYNEQFF. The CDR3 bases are TGTGCCAGCAGTTATCGGGGGAGGGGCTCCTACAATGAGCAGTTCTTC.

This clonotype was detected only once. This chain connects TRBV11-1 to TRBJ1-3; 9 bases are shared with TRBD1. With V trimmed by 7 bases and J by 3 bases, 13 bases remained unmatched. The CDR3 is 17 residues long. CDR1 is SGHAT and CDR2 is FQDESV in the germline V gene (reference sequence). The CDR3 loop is CASTPWGQGGYGNTIYF. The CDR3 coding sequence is TGTGCCAGCACTCCGTGGGGACAGGGCGGCTATGGAAACACCATATATTTT.

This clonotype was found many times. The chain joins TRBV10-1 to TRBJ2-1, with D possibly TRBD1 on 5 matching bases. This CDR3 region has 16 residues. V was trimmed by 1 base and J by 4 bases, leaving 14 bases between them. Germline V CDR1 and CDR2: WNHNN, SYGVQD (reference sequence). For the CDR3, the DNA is TGCGCCAGCAGTGAGTTTAAGGGGAAGGCGTACAATGAGCAGTTCTTC. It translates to CASSEFKGKAYNEQFF.

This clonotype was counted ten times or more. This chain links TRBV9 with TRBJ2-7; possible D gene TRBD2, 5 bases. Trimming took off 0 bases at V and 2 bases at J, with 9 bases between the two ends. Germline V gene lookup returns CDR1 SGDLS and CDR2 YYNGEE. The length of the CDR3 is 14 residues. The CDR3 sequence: CASSVGGRAYEQYF. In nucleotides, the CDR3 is TGTGCCAGCAGCGTAGGTGGGAGAGCCTACGAGCAGTACTTC.

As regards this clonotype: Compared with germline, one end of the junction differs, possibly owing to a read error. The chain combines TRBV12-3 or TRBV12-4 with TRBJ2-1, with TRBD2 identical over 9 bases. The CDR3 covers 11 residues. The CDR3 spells CASSDLREGPF. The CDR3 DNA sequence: TGTGCCAGCAGTGATCTGCGGGAGGGTCCCTTC.

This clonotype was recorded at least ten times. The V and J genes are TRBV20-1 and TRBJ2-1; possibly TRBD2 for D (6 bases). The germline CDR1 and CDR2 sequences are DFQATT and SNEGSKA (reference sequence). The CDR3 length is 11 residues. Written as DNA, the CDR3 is TGCAGCGGGGACTCGTACAATGAGCAGTTCTTC. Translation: CSGDSYNEQFF.

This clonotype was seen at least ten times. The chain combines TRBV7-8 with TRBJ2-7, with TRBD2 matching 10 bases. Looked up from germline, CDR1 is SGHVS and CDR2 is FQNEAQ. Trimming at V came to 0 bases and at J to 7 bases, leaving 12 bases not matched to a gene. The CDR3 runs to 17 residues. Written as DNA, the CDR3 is TGTGCCAGCAGCTTAGCCATTAGCGGGAGGACCCGTCCTGAGCAGTACTTC. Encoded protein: CASSLAISGRTRPEQYF. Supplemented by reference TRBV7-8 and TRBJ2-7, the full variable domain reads GAGVSQSPRYKVAKRGQDVALRCDPISGHVSLFWYQQALGQGPEFLTYFQNEAQLDKSGLPSDRFFAERPEGSVSTLKIQRTQQEDSAVYLCASSLAISGRTRPEQYFGPGTRLTVT.

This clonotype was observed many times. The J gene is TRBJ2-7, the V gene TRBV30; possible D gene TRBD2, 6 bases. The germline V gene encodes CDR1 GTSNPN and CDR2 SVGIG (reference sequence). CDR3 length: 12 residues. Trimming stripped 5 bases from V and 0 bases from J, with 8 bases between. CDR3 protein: CAWAGSSYEQYF. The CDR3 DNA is TGTGCCTGGGCGGGGAGCTCCTACGAGCAGTACTTC.